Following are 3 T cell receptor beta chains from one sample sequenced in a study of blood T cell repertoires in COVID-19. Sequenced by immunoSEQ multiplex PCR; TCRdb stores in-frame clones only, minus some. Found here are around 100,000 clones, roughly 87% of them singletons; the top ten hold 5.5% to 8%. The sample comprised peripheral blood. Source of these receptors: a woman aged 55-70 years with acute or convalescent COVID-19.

CDR3 residues: CASSLLQGINEKLFF. As DNA, the CDR3 is TGTGCCAGCAGCCTCTTACAGGGAATTAATGAAAAACTGTTTTTT. V is TRBV11-3 and J is TRBJ1-4; D might be TRBD1 (6 bases). V was clipped by 5 bases and J by 4 bases, with 14 bases between them. Germline V lookup: CDR1 SGHNT, CDR2 YENEEA. This CDR3 comprises 15 residues.

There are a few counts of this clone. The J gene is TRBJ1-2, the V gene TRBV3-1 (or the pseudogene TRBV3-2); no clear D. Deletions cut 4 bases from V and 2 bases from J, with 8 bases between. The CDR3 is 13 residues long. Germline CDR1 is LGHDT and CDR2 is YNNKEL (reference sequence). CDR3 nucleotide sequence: TGTGCCAGCAGCCCCGACAAGAACTATGGCTACACCTTC. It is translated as CASSPDKNYGYTF.

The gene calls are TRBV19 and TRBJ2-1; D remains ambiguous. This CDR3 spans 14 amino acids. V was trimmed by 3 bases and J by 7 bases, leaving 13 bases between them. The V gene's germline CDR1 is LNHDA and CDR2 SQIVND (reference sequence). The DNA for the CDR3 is TGTGCCAGTAGTATTACTACTTCCGGGAATGAGCAGTTCTTC. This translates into CASSITTSGNEQFF.